This T cell receptor (beta chain) was recovered during a study of T-cell memory formation after mild COVID-19 (dated by TCRdb to the early 2020s). The study in broad terms: TCR sequence clusters from the two donors were largely donor specific. Longitudinal TCRalpha and TCRbeta repertoire sequencing tracked T-cell clones expanding and contracting after mild COVID-19 in a couple of donors. Two young, previously healthy adult volunteers made up the cohort, one male and one female.

From its cysteine to its phenylalanine, the CDR3 spans 15 amino acids. Only CDR3 DNA is held: 45 bases, read in frame from base 1. The germline V gene specifies MGHDK as CDR1 and SYGVNS as CDR2. Unmatched junction bases come to 9, with V trimmed by 4 bases and J by 4 bases. PBMCs were isolated by Ficoll-Paque density gradient centrifugation. Results the study describes overall, beyond this receptor: Some responding clones were detected in pre-infection memory, which suggested that pre-existing cross-reactive memory T cells had joined the SARS-CoV-2 response. Contracting CD4+ clones were located mainly in the CM and EM memory subsets, whereas CD8+ clones were found to be enriched in EMRA. Clones that contracted from day 15 to 85 showed balanced CD4/CD8 phenotypes, whereas a second wave of clones that expanded from day 15 to 37 leaned towards CD4+. The study covered only a couple of mild cases, and larger cohorts including severe cases with pre-infection samples were considered necessary. The second-wave clones that peaked on day 37 were not confirmed to be SARS-CoV-2 specific.

Note on this clonotype: The antigen it recognizes is unknown. Base quality data are lacking; no much larger clone is found one base away.

Instrument on record: Illumina NovaSeq 6000. TCRalpha and TCRbeta cDNA libraries were built by 5'RACE with constant-segment primers, adding sample barcodes and unique molecular identifiers. Trizol reagent was used to extract RNA from every sample. The libraries were amplified in two PCR steps, and the second step added a second sample barcode and Illumina TruSeq adapters. Sequencing of the libraries was done on an Illumina NovaSeq, producing 2 x 150 bp paired-end reads. The authors' analysis ran thus. With migec v1.2.7, reads were demultiplexed and then collapsed into UMI-guided consensus sequences. Using mixcr v2.1.11, the UMI consensuses were aligned to TRA and TRB V and J templates and assembled into clonotypes. Expanded or contracted clonotypes were those called significant by both edgeR and NoisET, with noise models trained on biological replicates. edgeR calls used a false discovery rate-adjusted p below 0.01 and a log2 fold-change threshold of 1. As an exploratory analysis of dynamics, PCA with hierarchical clustering was applied to max-normalized trajectories of the 1000 most abundant clonotypes. Each responding clone was given a CD4 or CD8 phenotype based on the CD4+ and CD8+ repertoires, which had been sequenced separately. The public sequencing data were trimmed at Q25 with fastp and processed into clonotypes with MiXCR by TCRdb, which kept only in-frame beta chains. Records with the same CDR3 protein are collapsed into one entry carrying the most frequent genes and DNA. These V and J calls derive from TCRdb rather than the authors' analysis. The sample data list some 350,000 distinct CDR3 sequences, and about 15% of these were observed just once. 20% to 25% of the sample is held by the ten biggest clonotypes.

The sequence was collected from a young man who had mild COVID-19 (a few samples of this study predate the infection). The sample titles of this study are shuffled in the database, so cell type and time point are left out; the donor was told from shared clones. The V and J segments used are TRBV25-1 and TRBJ1-2; 7 middle bases align to TRBD1. Sequencing was done on a sample of PBMCs or a T cell subset sorted from them (not recorded which). The CDR3: CASSVDGTAIYGYTF. Here is the DNA: TGTGCCAGCAGTGTCGACGGGACAGCAATCTATGGCTACACCTTC.